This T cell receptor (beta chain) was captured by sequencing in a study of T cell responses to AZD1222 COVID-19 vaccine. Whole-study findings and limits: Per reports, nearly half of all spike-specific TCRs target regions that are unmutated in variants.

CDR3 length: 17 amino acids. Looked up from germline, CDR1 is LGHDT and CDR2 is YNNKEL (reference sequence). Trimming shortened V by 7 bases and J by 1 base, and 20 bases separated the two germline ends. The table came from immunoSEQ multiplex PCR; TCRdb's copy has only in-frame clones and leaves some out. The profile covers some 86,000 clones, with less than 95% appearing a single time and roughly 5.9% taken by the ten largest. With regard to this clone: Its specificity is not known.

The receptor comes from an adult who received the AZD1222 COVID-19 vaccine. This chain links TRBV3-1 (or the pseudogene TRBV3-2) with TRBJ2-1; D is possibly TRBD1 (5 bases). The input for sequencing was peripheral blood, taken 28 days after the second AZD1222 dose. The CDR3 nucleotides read TGTGCCAGCACCCCGCAGGGAACATTGATGTCCTACAATGAGCAGTTCTTC. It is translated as CASTPQGTLMSYNEQFF.